This T cell receptor (beta chain) was captured in a study of T-cell memory formation after mild COVID-19. As to this clonotype: Its antigen is unknown.

TCRdb reanalysed the 5' RACE reads using MiXCR and keeps one entry per CDR3 protein. This sample carries roughly 400,000 distinct CDR3 sequences, 20% to 25% of them seen once, and the ten largest clones take about 8.7%. Germline V gene sequence: CDR1 MNHEY, CDR2 SMNVEV (reference sequence). V lost 8 bases, J lost 4 bases, and 14 bases lay in between. The CDR3 has 13 residues. Findings and caveats of the study: Shrinking CD4+ clones were chiefly CM and EM; CD8+ ones were chiefly EMRA.

The rearrangement links TRBV27 to TRBJ1-1, with D possibly being TRBD1 (5 bases). This sequence was found in an adult woman who had mild COVID-19 (a few samples of this study predate the infection). Cell type and time point are not known. Sequencing used PBMCs or a T cell subset sorted from them (not recorded which). For the CDR3, the DNA is TGTGCCAGCTGGGGCCAGTGGGGCACTGAAGCTTTCTTT. It encodes CASWGQWGTEAFF.